This T cell receptor (beta chain) is drawn from a study of CD8 T cells in ankylosing spondylitis. Findings and caveats of the study: Reports say disease-linked clones showed up significantly more in matched ankylosing spondylitis synovial fluid.

Construction of TCR beta libraries was performed using quantitative 5'-RACE with molecular barcodes. TCRdb fed the 5' RACE reads into MiXCR, producing one record per CDR3 protein. The table lists more than 200,000 distinct CDR3 sequences, approximately 24% of them singletons, with over 0.55% in the top ten. The CDR3 contains 13 residues. Trimming stripped 6 bases from V and 5 bases from J, with 10 bases between. This clonotype was recorded a few times. Its antigen is unknown. Material: blood, either unsorted or a sorted T cell fraction (not recorded which). The clonotype originates from a male donor with ankylosing spondylitis or in good health (not recorded which). The rearrangement uses TRBV12-3 or TRBV12-4 and TRBJ2-2; D remains unclear. CDR3 DNA: TGTGCCAGCAGCCGCGACCGGACCGGGGAGCTGTTTTTT. This gives the protein CASSRDRTGELFF.